Shown below are 25 T cell receptor beta chains from a single sample sequenced in a study of technical replicates of blood from a handful of donors. Clones were sequenced by immunoSEQ multiplex PCR, and TCRdb holds only the in-frame ones, with some missing. The sample contains more than 90,000 clones, over 90% of which appear only once. The sequencing input was T cells isolated from PBMCs. The receptor set was obtained from a human donor in good health.

J is TRBJ2-7 and V is TRBV29-1, with TRBD2 matching over 9 bases. J lost 3 bases, V lost 0 bases, and 3 bases had no gene match. CDR3 length equals 14 residues. CDR1 is SQVTM, CDR2 ANQGSEA, per germline. The CDR3 region has the DNA TGCAGCGTTGAAGAGGCGGGAGGGGTCTACGAGCAGTACTTC. This gives the protein CSVEEAGGVYEQYF.

The J gene is TRBJ1-2, the V gene TRBV7-9; D may be TRBD1 (5 bases). Germline assignment: CDR1 SEHNR and CDR2 FQNEAQ (reference sequence). CDR3 length: 15 residues. Trimming left V 3 bases short and J 4 bases short, with 15 bases between. The DNA of the CDR3 is TGTGCCAGCAGCTTCGTCGGCGGGGGAGCCTATGGCTACACCTTC. Amino acids: CASSFVGGGAYGYTF.

The V call is TRBV7-9, the J call TRBJ1-2; the D is unclear. The CDR3 covers 13 residues. Between the trimmed V and J ends, which lost 5 bases and 4 bases, there was a span of 11 bases. CDR1 SEHNR and CDR2 FQNEAQ come from the germline V gene (reference sequence). CDR3 region: CASSPPGPYGYTF. The CDR3 DNA reads as TGTGCCAGCAGCCCACCTGGGCCCTATGGCTACACCTTC. The full variable domain, completed using reference TRBV7-9 and TRBJ1-2, is DTGVSQNPRHKITKRGQNVTFRCDPISEHNRLYWYRQTLGQGPEFLTYFQNEAQLEKSRLLSDRFSAERPKGSFSTLEIQRTEQGDSAMYLCASSPPGPYGYTFGSGTRLTVV.

The chain uses TRBV6-5 and TRBJ1-2; D not certain. Germline assignment: CDR1 MNHEY and CDR2 SVGAGI. CDR3 length: 15 residues. Trimming took off 4 bases at V and 3 bases at J, with 15 bases between the two ends. CDR3 sequence reads: CASSSLVAADYGYTF. CDR3 nucleotide sequence: TGTGCCAGCAGTTCCTTAGTGGCGGCTGACTATGGCTACACCTTC.

V is TRBV4-1 and J is TRBJ1-1, with D perhaps matching TRBD1 (5 bases). V lost 0 bases, J lost 11 bases, and 19 bases lay in between. CDR1 MGHRA and CDR2 YSYEKL come from the germline V gene. The CDR3 totals 15 residues. The CDR3 loop is CASSQEGRLGQGAFF. CDR3 coding DNA: TGCGCCAGCAGCCAAGAGGGGAGGTTAGGACAAGGGGCTTTCTTT.

The chain employs TRBV7-2 and TRBJ1-2; D unresolved. Germline CDR1 SGHTA, CDR2 FQGNSA. V was shortened by 3 bases and J by 3 bases, with 20 bases between the two germline ends. The CDR3 length is 17 residues. The CDR3 DNA follows: TGTGCCAGCAGCTTTTTCAATTTTGGGTTAGCGGACTATGGCTACACCTTC. The encoded protein is CASSFFNFGLADYGYTF.

This chain joins TRBV6-5 and TRBJ2-1; D is perhaps TRBD2 (6 bases). Between the trimmed V and J ends, which lost 7 bases and 5 bases, there was a span of 15 bases. Per the germline V gene, CDR1 is MNHEY and CDR2 is SVGAGI. The CDR3 is made up of 14 amino acids. CDR3 sequence reads: CASTVVGGNNEQFF. For the CDR3, the DNA is TGTGCCAGCACAGTTGTGGGCGGGAACAATGAGCAGTTCTTC.

With respect to this clone: In the same sample, other DNA sequences code for this CDR3. The chain joins TRBV20-1 to TRBJ2-1; D perhaps matches TRBD2 (5 bases). The CDR3 totals 11 residues. Per germline, CDR1 DFQATT and CDR2 SNEGSKA (reference sequence). Trimming stripped 3 bases from V and 5 bases from J, with 5 bases between. CDR3 region: CSARRDNEQFF. CDR3 sequence (DNA): TGCAGTGCTAGGCGGGACAATGAGCAGTTCTTC.

V and J are TRBV15 and TRBJ2-2, with D uncertain. CDR1 is LNHNV and CDR2 is YYDKDF in the germline V gene (reference sequence). This CDR3 region has 15 residues. V was trimmed by 5 bases and J by 4 bases, leaving 14 bases between them. CDR3 DNA: TGTGCCACCAGCGGAGCTAACAGCCTCACCGGGGAGCTGTTTTTT. It codes for CATSGANSLTGELFF. The entire variable domain, with the rest obtained from reference TRBV15 and TRBJ2-2, is as follows: DAMVIQNPRYQVTQFGKPVTLSCSQTLNHNVMYWYQQKSSQAPKLLFHYYDKDFNNEADTPDNFQSRRPNTSFCFLDIRSPGLGDTAMYLCATSGANSLTGELFFGEGSRLTVL.

This clone was detected only once. The chain has TRBV28 and TRBJ2-2, with D possibly TRBD2 on 6 matching bases. The CDR3 covers 16 residues. In germline, CDR1 is MDHEN, CDR2 SYDVKM. The V end lost 4 bases, the J end lost 9 bases, and 21 bases lay between the germline ends. For the CDR3, the DNA is TGTGCCAGCAGTTCCGATGGGACTCTGGCGGGGCGGGAGCTGTTTTTT. It is translated as CASSSDGTLAGRELFF.

This chain links TRBV5-4 with TRBJ1-6; 7 nucleotides line up with TRBD1. Trimming cost V 5 bases and J 7 bases; bases outside gene matches: 12. CDR1 is SGHNT, CDR2 YYREEE, per germline (reference sequence). The CDR3 extends over 16 amino acids. CDR3 region: CASRVTGQGVNSPLHF. The CDR3 DNA follows: TGTGCCAGCAGGGTGACTGGGCAGGGGGTGAATTCACCCCTCCACTTT.

This rearrangement joins TRBV20-1 to TRBJ2-7; 7 bases are shared with TRBD2. Germline V gives CDR1 DFQATT, CDR2 SNEGSKA (reference sequence). This CDR3 region has 11 residues. Trimming cost V 6 bases and J 8 bases; bases outside gene matches: 7. The CDR3 coding sequence is TGCAGTGCCTCAACTAGCGTTCAGCAGTACTTC. As protein: CSASTSVQQYF.

The chain combines TRBV11-2 with TRBJ2-2, with 7 bases that match TRBD1. This CDR3 comprises 16 residues. The junction had 9 bases not matched to a gene; V was cut back by 7 bases and J by 1 base. CDR1 is SGHAT, CDR2 FQNNGV, per germline. CDR3 nucleotide sequence: TGTGCCAGCACCCAGAACAGGGGACAGAACACCGGGGAGCTGTTTTTT. This encodes CASTQNRGQNTGELFF.

This sequence joins TRBV27 and TRBJ2-3; possibly TRBD2 for D (5 bases). The ends were cut back, 6 bases at V and 2 bases at J, with 21 bases in the middle. The V gene's germline CDR1 is MNHEY and CDR2 SMNVEV (reference sequence). The CDR3 has 17 residues. CDR3 coding DNA: TGTGCCAGCAGCTTCTCCCCCGGCTGGACTTTCACAGATACGCAGTATTTT. It encodes CASSFSPGWTFTDTQYF.

This clone was seen a handful of times. The CDR3 reads CASSVSGTFDWEQYF. CDR3 DNA: TGTGCCAGCAGCGTTTCCGGGACTTTTGATTGGGAGCAGTACTTC. This chain links TRBV9 with TRBJ2-7, with D maybe TRBD2 (6 bases). V was cut by 2 bases and J by 7 bases, with 19 bases left in between. CDR3 length equals 15 residues. The germline CDR1 and CDR2 sequences are SGDLS and YYNGEE. Based on the CDR3 plus reference TRBV9 and TRBJ2-7, the full variable domain is DSGVTQTPKHLITATGQRVTLRCSPRSGDLSVYWYQQSLDQGLQFLIQYYNGEERAKGNILERFSAQQFPDLHSELNLSSLELGDSALYFCASSVSGTFDWEQYFGPGTRLTVT.

V gene TRBV5-5 combines with J gene TRBJ2-1, with 7 bases that match TRBD2. Germline-derived CDR1 and CDR2 are SGHKS and YYEKEE (reference sequence). The ends lost 1 base at V and 7 bases at J; junction bases unmatched: 2. The CDR3 contains 13 residues. The CDR3, as DNA: TGTGCCAGCAGCTTGTGGGGGGGGAATGAGCAGTTCTTC. Protein sequence: CASSLWGGNEQFF. Using reference TRBV5-5 and TRBJ2-1 for the parts outside the CDR3, the full variable domain is DAGVTQSPTHLIKTRGQQVTLRCSPISGHKSVSWYQQVLGQGPQFIFQYYEKEERGRGNFPDRFSARQFPNYSSELNVNALLLGDSALYLCASSLWGGNEQFFGPGTRLTVL.

The gene calls are TRBV19 and TRBJ2-7, with 8 nucleotides matching TRBD1. The CDR3 extends over 12 amino acids. Germline V gene lookup returns CDR1 LNHDA and CDR2 SQIVND (reference sequence). V lost 6 bases to trimming and J lost 7 bases; unmatched junction nucleotides: 5. The CDR3 DNA reads TGTGCCAGTAGCCGGACAGGGCGAGAGCAGTACTTC. Translating it yields CASSRTGREQYF.

This rearrangement joins TRBV10-3 to TRBJ2-6; TRBD2 agrees at 8 bases. V lost 11 bases to trimming and J lost 2 bases; unmatched junction nucleotides: 2. CDR1 and CDR2 (germline): ENHRY, SYGVKD. This CDR3 is built from 13 residues. CDR3: CASGGAGANVLTF. DNA of the CDR3: TGTGCCTCCGGGGGGGCTGGGGCCAACGTCCTGACTTTC.

This clone is a singleton in its sample. This sequence joins TRBV19 and TRBJ1-5, with a possible D match to TRBD1 (6 bases). CDR1 is LNHDA and CDR2 is SQIVND in the germline V gene (reference sequence). The CDR3 has 17 amino acids. The V end lost 4 bases, the J end lost 2 bases, and 18 bases lay between the germline ends. The CDR3 DNA sequence: TGTGCCAGTAGTAGGGGGGGCGCGGGTCTTGGCAATCAGCCCCAGCATTTT. This gives the protein CASSRGGAGLGNQPQHF.

The chain joins TRBV11-3 to TRBJ2-2; a possible D gene is TRBD1 (6 bases). Germline V gene data show CDR1 as SGHNT and CDR2 as YENEEA. The V and J ends lost 4 bases and 8 bases respectively, with 11 bases between them. The CDR3 is 13 residues long. The CDR3 sequence is CASSSRGSGELFF. As DNA, the CDR3 is TGTGCCAGCAGCTCCAGGGGATCGGGGGAGCTGTTTTTT. The full variable domain, with the rest looked up from reference TRBV11-3 and TRBJ2-2, is EAGVVQSPRYKIIEKKQPVAFWCNPISGHNTLYWYLQNLGQGPELLIRYENEEAVDDSQLPKDRFSAERLKGVDSTLKIQPAELGDSAVYLCASSSRGSGELFFGEGSRLTVL.

The chain recombines TRBV19 with TRBJ1-1; 8 bases are a match to TRBD1. This CDR3 region has 16 residues. The germline V gene has CDR1 LNHDA and CDR2 SQIVND (reference sequence). J lost 12 bases, V lost 3 bases, and 18 bases had no gene match. This CDR3 is CASSIPSFSDRVGTFF. The DNA of the CDR3 is TGTGCCAGTAGTATTCCCTCATTCTCGGACAGGGTGGGAACTTTCTTT.

The rearrangement links TRBV5-1 to TRBJ2-6; the D is unclear. This CDR3 contains 15 residues. V lost 0 bases and J lost 5, with 9 bases in between. Germline loops: CDR1 SGHRS, CDR2 YFSETQ. This CDR3 is CASSLGGGWANVLTF. In DNA form, the CDR3 reads TGCGCCAGCAGCTTGGGAGGCGGCTGGGCCAACGTCCTGACTTTC.

The chain carries TRBV18 and TRBJ2-1, with TRBD1 as a possible D gene (6 bases). The germline V gene has CDR1 KGHSH and CDR2 LQKENI. The CDR3 has 15 amino acids. Between the trimmed V and J ends, which lost 0 bases and 6 bases, there was a span of 12 bases. CDR3 loop: CASSPPNGQTNEQFF. The CDR3 DNA is TGTGCCAGCTCACCACCGAACGGACAGACCAATGAGCAGTTCTTC.

DNA for the CDR3: TGTGCCAGCAGGGCACAGGGAAGGGGCGAGCAGTACTTC. Its translation: CASRAQGRGEQYF. The J gene is TRBJ2-7, the V gene TRBV6-1; D is perhaps TRBD1 (6 bases). Germline V gene sequence: CDR1 MNHNS, CDR2 SASEGT. The CDR3 length is 13 residues. Trimming took 6 bases from V and 6 from J, leaving 15 bases between them.

The table lists this clone with a few counts. CDR3 sequence (DNA): TGTGCCAGTAGTATCCCTAGCGGGACCTCCTACAATGAGCAGTTCTTC. Translated, it gives CASSIPSGTSYNEQFF. The V gene is TRBV19, the J gene TRBJ2-1, with 9 positions matching TRBD2. V was clipped by 3 bases and J by 0 bases; unmatched bases: 3. This CDR3 region has 16 residues. CDR1 is LNHDA and CDR2 is SQIVND in the germline V gene (reference sequence).